This TCR beta chain was found in a study of beta chain features in type 1 diabetes. Regarding the study as a whole: Patients showed naive, central memory and Treg TCRB repertoires that appeared more similar than those of healthy donors. Shorter TCRB CDR3s, moderately but significantly so, were found in Type 1 diabetes patients in all four CD4+ subsets. The VDJ junctions of type 1 diabetes patients carried fewer insertions and more deletions. A cDNA-based sequencing approach could over-represent cells with high TCR expression.

Germline-derived CDR1 and CDR2 are SGHDT and YYEEEE. The CDR3 has 13 amino acids. V was cut by 2 bases and J by 8 bases, with 13 bases left in between. Worth noting for this clone: What it binds is not known.

The whole isolated RNA underwent reverse transcription, so sequencing captured expressed TCRB transcripts. The table came from immunoSEQ multiplex PCR; TCRdb's copy has only in-frame clones and leaves some out. In the table there are 500,000 to 650,000 clones, around 12% of which are singletons. Markers CD45RO/CCR7/CD25/CD127/CD95/CD27 served to sort CD4+ naive, central memory, regulatory and stem cell-like memory cells. The origin of this receptor is a man aged 30-40 years with type 1 diabetes. The rearrangement joins TRBV5-6 to TRBJ1-1; TRBD1 might be the D (5 bases). The sequenced material came from naive CD4+ T cells from blood. Here the CDR3 reads CASSFTTVAEAFF. CDR3 DNA: TGTGCCAGCAGCTTTACGACAGTTGCCGAAGCTTTCTTT.